This T cell receptor beta chain is from a study of pediatric ulcerative colitis. Findings and limits, study-wide: Total lymphocyte DNA, not sorted subsets, was the template. Blood-rectal clonal overlap within each person was significantly higher in ulcerative colitis patients than controls. Rectal repertoires separated controls, mild-moderate and acute severe colitis.

CDR1 and CDR2 (germline): SGHRS, YFSETQ. J was trimmed by 5 bases and V by 2 bases; bases with no gene match: 1. This CDR3 spans 13 amino acids. Clones were sequenced by immunoSEQ multiplex PCR, and TCRdb holds only the in-frame ones, with some missing. This table holds roughly 64,000 clones, roughly 90% found once. The blood sample was taken during the colonoscopy visit. Remarks on this clone: The antigen remains undetermined.

This sequence originates from a boy younger than 18 with severe ulcerative colitis. This rearrangement joins TRBV5-1 to TRBJ1-5; 7 bases are a match to TRBD1. Sequenced material: blood. CDR3 sequence reads: CASSLGGDQPQHF. CDR3 DNA: TGCGCCAGCAGCTTAGGGGGCGATCAGCCCCAGCATTTT.